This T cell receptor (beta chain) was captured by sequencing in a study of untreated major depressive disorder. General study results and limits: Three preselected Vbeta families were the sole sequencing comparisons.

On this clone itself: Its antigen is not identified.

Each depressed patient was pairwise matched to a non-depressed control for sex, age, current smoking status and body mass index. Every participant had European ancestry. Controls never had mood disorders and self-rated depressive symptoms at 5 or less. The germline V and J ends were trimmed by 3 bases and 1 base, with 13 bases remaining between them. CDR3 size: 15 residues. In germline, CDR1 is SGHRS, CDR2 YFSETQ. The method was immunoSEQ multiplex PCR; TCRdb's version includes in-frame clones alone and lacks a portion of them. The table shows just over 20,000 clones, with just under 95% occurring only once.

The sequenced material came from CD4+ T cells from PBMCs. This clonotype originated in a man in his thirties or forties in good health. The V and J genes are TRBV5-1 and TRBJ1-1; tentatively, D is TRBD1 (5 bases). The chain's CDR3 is CASSSINQGNTEAFF. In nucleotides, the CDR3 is TGCGCCAGCAGCTCGATAAACCAGGGGAACACTGAAGCTTTCTTT.